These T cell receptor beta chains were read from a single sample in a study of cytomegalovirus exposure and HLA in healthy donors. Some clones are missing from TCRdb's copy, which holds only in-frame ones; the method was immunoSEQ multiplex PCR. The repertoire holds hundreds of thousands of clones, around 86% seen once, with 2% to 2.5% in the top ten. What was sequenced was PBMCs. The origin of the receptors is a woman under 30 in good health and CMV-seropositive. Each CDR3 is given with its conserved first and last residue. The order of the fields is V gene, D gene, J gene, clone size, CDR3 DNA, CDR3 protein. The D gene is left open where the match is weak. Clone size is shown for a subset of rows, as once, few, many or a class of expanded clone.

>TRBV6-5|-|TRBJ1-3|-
TGTGCCAGCAGTTACTCGTCTCCCGACAGGACAAACACCATATATTTT
CASSYSSPDRTNTIYF
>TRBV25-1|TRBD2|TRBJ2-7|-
TGTGCCAGCAGTGAACACGGGACTAGCAGGTACGAGCAGTACTTC
CASSEHGTSRYEQYF
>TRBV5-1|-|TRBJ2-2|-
TGCGCCAGCAGCTTGAGGGCGGGATCCGGGGAGCTGTTTTTT
CASSLRAGSGELFF
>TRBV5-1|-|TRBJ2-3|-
TGCGCCAGCAGCCTACAGCCCGGGGAGCGTATAGATACGCAGTATTTT
CASSLQPGERIDTQYF
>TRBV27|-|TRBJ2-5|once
TGTGCCAGCAGTCCATCGGTGACCCGGTCAGGCCGGGAGACCCAGTACTTC
CASSPSVTRSGRETQYF
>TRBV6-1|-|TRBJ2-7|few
TGTGCCAGCAGTGATGCGGGGGCAGGGAGCTACGAGCAGTACTTC
CASSDAGAGSYEQYF
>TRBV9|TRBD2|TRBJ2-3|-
TGTGCCAGCAATTCCCTTGGCGGGAGAACGAGAGATACGCAGTATTTT
CASNSLGGRTRDTQYF
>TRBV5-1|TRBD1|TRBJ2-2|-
TGCGCCAGCGCATTTAAACAGGGGGTACGACACACCGGGGAGCTGTTTTTT
CASAFKQGVRHTGELFF
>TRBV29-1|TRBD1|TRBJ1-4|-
TGCAGCGTTGAAGATGAGACAGGGGTGAATGAAAAACTGTTTTTT
CSVEDETGVNEKLFF
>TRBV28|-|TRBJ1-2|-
TGTGCCAGCAGTTCCCCCCGAGGAAACTATGGCTACACCTTC
CASSSPRGNYGYTF
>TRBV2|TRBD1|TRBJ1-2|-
TGTGCCAGCAGCCCTAACGGACAGGGCTATGGCTACACCTTC
CASSPNGQGYGYTF
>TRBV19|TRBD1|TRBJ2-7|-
TGTGCCAGTAGGAATACAGGGGGCCCCTACGAGCAGTACTTC
CASRNTGGPYEQYF
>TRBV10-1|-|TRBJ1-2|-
TGCGCCAGCACCGAAAAAGTACACCCCAGGGGCTACACCTTC
CASTEKVHPRGYTF
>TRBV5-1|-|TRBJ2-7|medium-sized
TGCGCCAGCAGCTTGAGCCAGGGGAGCCACGAGCAGTACTTC
CASSLSQGSHEQYF
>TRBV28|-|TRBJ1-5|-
TGTGCCAGCAGTCCCCTAAATCAGCCCCAGCATTTT
CASSPLNQPQHF
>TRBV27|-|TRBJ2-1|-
TGTGCCAGCAGTTTCTCCAATGAGCAGTTCTTC
CASSFSNEQFF
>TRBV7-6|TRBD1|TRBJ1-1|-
TGTGCCAGCACCCGACAGGGGATGAACACTGAAGCTTTCTTT
CASTRQGMNTEAFF
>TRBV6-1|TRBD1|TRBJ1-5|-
TGTGCCAGCAGTGCTTTGACAGGGGGAAGATTGCCCCAGCATTTT
CASSALTGGRLPQHF
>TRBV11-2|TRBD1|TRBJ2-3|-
TGTGCCAGCAGCCTTAGACAGGGGTTCATGAATACGCAGTATTTT
CASSLRQGFMNTQYF
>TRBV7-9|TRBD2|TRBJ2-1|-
TGTGCCAGCAGCTTATCGGGCGGGAGGAACTATGAGCAGTTCTTC
CASSLSGGRNYEQFF
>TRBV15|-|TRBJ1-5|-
TGTGCCACCAGCAGGGACCGGGACATCAGCCAGCCCCAGCATTTT
CATSRDRDISQPQHF
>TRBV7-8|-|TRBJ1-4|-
TGTGCCAGCAGCTTAAATGAGGAAAAACTGTTTTTT
CASSLNEEKLFF
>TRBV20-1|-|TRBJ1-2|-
TGCAGTGCAAGGGGGGGGCATGGCTACACCTTC
CSARGGHGYTF
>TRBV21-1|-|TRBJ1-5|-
TGTGCCAGCATGCAACCAGACGGCCCGGACAGGGGTGGTCGCGGCAATCAGCCCCAGCATTTT
CASMQPDGPDRGGRGNQPQHF
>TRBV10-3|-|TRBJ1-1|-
TGTGCCATCAGTGAGGTAGGGGCGAACACTGAAGCTTTCTTT
CAISEVGANTEAFF
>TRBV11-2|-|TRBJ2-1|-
TGTGCCAGCAGCTTAGGAACAGACAATGAGCAGTTCTTC
CASSLGTDNEQFF
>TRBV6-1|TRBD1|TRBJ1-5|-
TGTGCCAGCAGTGACTACCGACAGGGGAGCAATCAGCCCCAGCATTTT
CASSDYRQGSNQPQHF
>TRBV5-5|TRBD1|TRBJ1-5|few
TGTGCCAGCAGCCCAATGACAGGGTTCGACCAGCCCCAGCATTTT
CASSPMTGFDQPQHF
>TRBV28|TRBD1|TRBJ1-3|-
TGTGCCAGCAGTCGCCCTGGGACAGGCATCCCTGGAAACACCATATATTTT
CASSRPGTGIPGNTIYF
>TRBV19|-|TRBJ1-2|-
TGTGCCAGTAGTATGTTTATACAGGAGATGGACTATGGCTACACCTTC
CASSMFIQEMDYGYTF
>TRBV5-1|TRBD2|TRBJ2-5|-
TGCGCCAGCAGCTCGGGGACTAGCGGGCAAGGAGAGACCCAGTACTTC
CASSSGTSGQGETQYF